These 18 T cell receptor beta chains were sequenced from one sample in a study of identical twins. MiXCR, run by TCRdb on the 5' RACE reads, gives a single entry per CDR3 protein. Of 500,000 to 550,000 distinct CDR3 sequences listed, about 20% are singletons. This same sample was also taken into another study, of T cells expressing NK-cell markers.

The source material was CD4+ T cells sorted from blood. Every receptor here comes from a woman aged 18-29 years in good health.

The rearrangement links TRBV2 to TRBJ2-3, with D possibly being TRBD1 (5 bases). This CDR3 is 14 amino acids long. Germline loops: CDR1 SNHLY, CDR2 FYNNEI. Trimming removed 5 bases at V and 3 bases at J, with 12 bases between. CDR3 coding DNA: TGTGCCAGCAGTTCCAGGGTGGTGACAGATACGCAGTATTTT. It codes for CASSSRVVTDTQYF.

This clonotype was found a few times. This chain links TRBV18 with TRBJ2-1; D perhaps matches TRBD1 (6 bases). This CDR3 is 17 amino acids long. Germline CDR1 and CDR2: KGHSH and LQKENI. Between the trimmed V and J ends, which lost 6 bases and 0 bases, there was a span of 18 bases. CDR3 loop: CASSRALGASSYNEQFF. CDR3 DNA: TGTGCCAGCTCGCGTGCCTTGGGGGCGAGCTCCTACAATGAGCAGTTCTTC.

The rearrangement links TRBV19 to TRBJ2-1; no clear D. This CDR3 is built from 13 residues. V dropped 4 bases and J dropped 8 bases, with 12 bases sitting between them. Germline CDR1 is LNHDA and CDR2 is SQIVND (reference sequence). CDR3 residues: CASSNRAGDEQFF. The CDR3 nucleotides are TGTGCCAGTAGTAATCGGGCCGGTGATGAGCAGTTCTTC.

This clonotype came up a few times. The V and J genes are TRBV20-1 and TRBJ1-2; TRBD1 is a possible D gene (6 bases). Per germline, CDR1 DFQATT and CDR2 SNEGSKA (reference sequence). This CDR3 contains 14 residues. The germline V and J ends were trimmed by 6 bases and 3 bases, with 17 bases remaining between them. The CDR3 nucleotides are TGCAGTGCCTATCAGACAGGTTCAGACTATGGCTACACCTTC. Its translation: CSAYQTGSDYGYTF.

In this sample, this clonotype turned up a few times. The CDR3 DNA is TGTGCCAGCAGCTTGTTCAGGGATGGAGCGACCCAGTACTTC. Its protein product is CASSLFRDGATQYF. The V and J genes are TRBV7-2 and TRBJ2-5; D possibly corresponds to TRBD1 (5 bases). The length of the CDR3 is 14 residues. From germline, CDR1 is SGHTA and CDR2 FQGNSA. V dropped 3 bases and J dropped 7 bases, with 15 bases sitting between them.

The V call is TRBV5-5, the J call TRBJ2-5; a weak D match, TRBD2 (5 bases). CDR3 length: 14 amino acids. CDR1 and CDR2 (germline): SGHKS, YYEKEE (reference sequence). With 0 bases removed from V and 8 bases from J, the gap between germline ends came to 14 bases. Here the CDR3 reads CASSLEFSEGTQYF. The CDR3 nucleotides are TGTGCCAGCAGCTTGGAATTCTCTGAGGGAACCCAGTACTTC.

This clonotype was seen repeatedly, ten times or more. The chain couples TRBV29-1 to TRBJ2-1, with D unclear. Trimming cost V 8 bases and J 0 bases, with 17 bases left between them. The CDR3 covers 15 residues. Germline assignment: CDR1 SQVTM and CDR2 ANQGSEA. The CDR3 sequence is CSFESRSDSYNEQFF. The CDR3 DNA reads TGCAGCTTCGAGTCCCGGTCTGACTCCTACAATGAGCAGTTCTTC.

The table lists this clonotype with a few counts. The CDR3 sequence: CASSPWGTSVYNEQFF. In DNA form, the CDR3 reads TGTGCCAGCAGCCCTTGGGGGACTAGCGTTTACAATGAGCAGTTCTTC. The chain combines TRBV14 with TRBJ2-1, with 10 bases matching TRBD2. There are 16 residues in the CDR3. The germline V gene encodes CDR1 SGHDN and CDR2 FVKESK. V lost 4 bases, J lost 4 bases, and 7 bases stayed unmatched.

V and J are TRBV29-1 and TRBJ2-7, with TRBD1 matching over 7 bases. Germline trimming cut 6 bases from V and 3 bases from J; bases unmatched to any gene: 2. The CDR3 covers 11 residues. The germline gives CDR1 SQVTM, CDR2 ANQGSEA. CDR3 sequence (DNA): TGCAGCGTCGGGACAGACTACGAGCAGTACTTC. Translated, it gives CSVGTDYEQYF.

The V gene is TRBV2, the J gene TRBJ1-2; D remains ambiguous. This CDR3 contains 13 residues. Germline V lookup: CDR1 SNHLY, CDR2 FYNNEI. V dropped 7 bases and J dropped 6 bases, with 15 bases sitting between them. This chain's CDR3 is CASMRAITDGYTF. CDR3 coding DNA: TGTGCCAGCATGAGGGCTATTACGGATGGCTACACCTTC.

The chain's CDR3 is CAWSAVTKQFF. CDR3 bases: TGTGCCTGGAGTGCTGTGACTAAGCAGTTCTTC. This chain uses TRBV30 with TRBJ2-1; weak D call: TRBD2 (5 bases). The germline V gene has CDR1 GTSNPN and CDR2 SVGIG (reference sequence). V dropped 1 base and J dropped 11 bases, with 9 bases sitting between them. The CDR3 has 11 residues.

The chain has TRBV20-1 and TRBJ2-7; tentative D call: TRBD2 (5 bases). V dropped 7 bases and J dropped 0 bases, with 13 bases sitting between them. This CDR3 is built from 13 residues. Germline V CDR1 and CDR2: DFQATT, SNEGSKA (reference sequence). As DNA, the CDR3 is TGCAGTGTTAGGACTCCTAACTCCTACGAGCAGTACTTC. It specifies CSVRTPNSYEQYF.

The CDR3: CASSQTGERGNIQYF. CDR3 DNA: TGTGCCAGCAGCCAAACAGGGGAGCGGGGAAACATTCAGTACTTC. The chain uses TRBV3-1 and TRBJ2-4; D is possibly TRBD1 or TRBD2 (7 bases each). CDR1 LGHDT and CDR2 YNNKEL come from the germline V gene (reference sequence). Trimming took off 2 bases at V and 6 bases at J, with 14 bases between the two ends. The CDR3 covers 15 residues.

The chain joins TRBV2 to TRBJ2-5, with TRBD2 as a possible D gene (5 bases). Germline loops: CDR1 SNHLY, CDR2 FYNNEI. V gave up 4 bases and J gave up 5 bases, with 17 bases separating them. The CDR3 contains 15 residues. CDR3 nucleotide sequence: TGTGCCAGCAGTGCTCGACTGGGGTCGGGGGAGACCCAGTACTTC. This gives the protein CASSARLGSGETQYF.

The rearrangement links TRBV3-1 to TRBJ2-1, with no clear D. Germline V gene data show CDR1 as LGHDT and CDR2 as YNNKEL (reference sequence). The CDR3 is 14 amino acids. Trimming took 0 bases from V and 0 from J, leaving 3 bases between them. CDR3 region: CASSQELSYNEQFF. The CDR3 DNA follows: TGTGCCAGCAGCCAAGAACTCTCCTACAATGAGCAGTTCTTC.

The gene calls are TRBV10-3 and TRBJ2-1, with 10 bases identical to TRBD2. The CDR3 contains 17 residues. Looked up from germline, CDR1 is ENHRY and CDR2 is SYGVKD. V trimming: 5 bases; J trimming: 4 bases; junction bases outside the gene matches: 11. CDR3 nucleotides: TGTGCCATCAGTCCGGCTAGCGGGAGCGAACCTTACAATGAGCAGTTCTTC. As protein: CAISPASGSEPYNEQFF.

This rearrangement joins TRBV20-1 to TRBJ2-4; D remains ambiguous. Germline CDR1 DFQATT, CDR2 SNEGSKA (reference sequence). Trimming removed 4 bases from V and 6 bases from J, with 4 bases in between. This CDR3 is built from 10 residues. CDR3 amino acids: CSATGNIQYF. In DNA form, the CDR3 reads TGCAGTGCTACCGGAAACATTCAGTACTTC.

This clonotype occurred a few times. The CDR3 spells CASSFSWEVPNEQYF. CDR3 sequence (DNA): TGTGCCAGCAGCTTCTCATGGGAGGTGCCTAACGAGCAGTACTTC. The chain couples TRBV7-2 to TRBJ2-7, with D tentatively TRBD2 (6 bases). The V end was cut by 3 bases, the J end by 5 bases, with 17 bases between. The germline V gene encodes CDR1 SGHTA and CDR2 FQGNSA. The CDR3 covers 15 residues.